Described below is a single T cell receptor (beta chain) sequence and its context. The sample comes from a study of blood T cell repertoires in COVID-19. Study overall: There were acute and convalescent COVID-19 samples, and they came from the United States, Italy and Spain. Sources were T cells, B-cell-depleted T cells, or PBMCs; the material itself was cDNA or gDNA.

The CDR3 is 12 residues long. Germline V lookup: CDR1 SEHNR, CDR2 FQNEAQ (reference sequence). V shed 3 bases, J shed 12 bases, and the junction held 6 bases outside the gene matches. How the authors handled the data: Scientists estimated how many nucleated cells there were by amplifying reference gene primers. Some clones are missing from TCRdb's copy, which holds only in-frame ones; the method was immunoSEQ multiplex PCR. D and trimming were read from the DNA, whereas the V and J calls and clone size are those reported in that table. Of more than 200,000 clones listed, about 88% are singletons. The sequencing sample was made of peripheral blood. The J gene is TRBJ1-2, the V gene TRBV7-9; 8 bases are a match to TRBD1. The clonotype was recovered from a man aged 25-40 years with active or convalescent COVID-19. The CDR3 DNA follows: TGTGCCAGCAGCTTCTCGACAGGGGTAGACACCTTC. This translates into CASSFSTGVDTF.